The entry below describes one T cell receptor (beta chain). What this receptor recognizes is not known. Base qualities are not at hand, and no much larger clone is one base apart. This sample was included in a study of T-cell memory formation after mild COVID-19 (dated by TCRdb to 2020 to 2022). General notes on the study: TCR sequence clusters from the two donors were found to be largely donor specific. In two donors, T-cell clones that expanded and contracted after mild COVID-19 were followed by sequencing TCRalpha and TCRbeta repertoires longitudinally. The cohort comprised two young, previously healthy adult volunteers, one female and one male.

The V end loses 4 bases and the J end loses 7 bases, and a stretch of 4 bases separates them. The germline V gene encodes CDR1 SQVTM and CDR2 ANQGSEA. The CDR3, cysteine through phenylalanine, is 10 amino acids long. Just CDR3 DNA is preserved here, 30 bases in frame from base 1. PBMCs were isolated by Ficoll-Paque density gradient centrifugation. Study-wide conclusions, independent of this receptor: Only a couple of mild cases were covered in the study, and larger cohorts including severe cases with pre-infection samples were considered necessary. Contracting CD4+ clones appeared mostly in the CM and EM memory subsets, whereas CD8+ clones were enriched in EMRA. SARS-CoV-2 specificity of the second-wave clones peaking on day 37 was not confirmed. Some responding clones were detected in pre-infection memory, suggesting pre-existing cross-reactive memory T cells joined the SARS-CoV-2 response. Clones contracting from day 15 to 85 had balanced CD4/CD8 phenotypes, while a second wave expanding from day 15 to 37 was biased towards CD4+.

The sample was run on an Illumina NovaSeq 6000. cDNA libraries for TCRalpha and TCRbeta were prepared by 5'RACE using constant-segment primers, with sample barcodes and unique molecular identifiers added. RNA was extracted from every sample with Trizol reagent. Amplification of the libraries took two PCR steps, and the second step added a second sample barcode plus Illumina TruSeq adapters. Sequencing of libraries was performed on an Illumina NovaSeq with 2 x 150 bp paired-end reads. As for the authors' bioinformatics: The reads were demultiplexed and collapsed into UMI-guided consensus sequences using migec v1.2.7. Using mixcr v2.1.11, the UMI consensuses were aligned to TRA and TRB V and J templates and assembled into clonotypes. Clonotypes were classified as expanded or contracted when called significant by both edgeR and NoisET, with noise models trained on biological replicates. edgeR calls used a false discovery rate-adjusted p below 0.01 and a log2 fold-change threshold of 1. As an exploratory analysis of dynamics, max-normalized trajectories of the 1000 most abundant clonotypes were examined by PCA with hierarchical clustering. The CD4 or CD8 phenotype of responding clones was assigned using the separately sequenced CD4+ and CD8+ repertoires. Through fastp at Q25 and MiXCR, TCRdb rebuilt clones from the public reads, retaining in-frame beta chains. Each entry is one CDR3 protein sequence, shown with its most common DNA and genes. TCRdb, rather than the study authors, made the V and J calls. For this sample the table gives over 350,000 distinct CDR3 sequences, of which approximately 25% were detected only once. Together, the top ten hold roughly 9.7% of the sample.

The sequence was obtained from an adult woman who had mild COVID-19 (a few samples of this study predate the infection). The sample titles of this study are shuffled in the database, so cell type and time point are left out; the donor was told from shared clones. Recombination connected TRBV29-1 to TRBJ2-2; there is no confident call for the D gene. The material sequenced was PBMCs or a T cell subset sorted from them (not recorded which). This receptor carries the CDR3 CSVGDGELFF. The DNA reads TGCAGCGTTGGGGACGGGGAGCTGTTTTTT.